This T cell receptor (beta chain) was obtained from a study of T cell repertoires in cytomegalovirus infection. Findings and limits, study-wide: Cumulative frequency of public TCR beta families picked out carriers of CMV plus the relevant HLA.

Germline trimming cut 4 bases from V and 2 bases from J; bases unmatched to any gene: 5. Germline V CDR1 and CDR2: MNHNS, SASEGT. The CDR3 has 15 amino acids. TCRdb used MiXCR to reprocess the reads, holding one entry per CDR3 protein. The table has 340,000 or so distinct CDR3 sequences, roughly 25% seen once. Turning to this clonotype: Its antigen is as yet unknown.

The V call is TRBV6-1, the J call TRBJ2-7, with 10 bases fitting TRBD2. The receptor's source is a human donor in good health (CMV status not recorded). Some clones in this sample may be carry-over from other donors' samples. The starting material was cultured PBMCs, obtained from culture after CMV antigen stimulation. CDR3 DNA: TGTGCCAGCAGTGTTAGCGGGAGGCCACCCTACGAGCAGTACTTC. It encodes CASSVSGRPPYEQYF.